Given below is one T cell receptor (beta chain) in context. Data came from immunoSEQ multiplex PCR; TCRdb stores just in-frame clones and leaves some out. Of around 72,000 clones listed, 82% are singletons. Germline values: CDR1 LNHDA, CDR2 SQIVND (reference sequence). The CDR3 is 13 amino acids. With V trimmed by 5 bases and J by 7 bases, 5 bases remained unmatched. The record originates from a study of T cell responses to AZD1222 COVID-19 vaccine. The sample was peripheral blood, taken on day 0 of AZD1222 vaccination. V usage is TRBV19 and J usage is TRBJ1-2; 9 bases map to TRBD1. The sequence was collected from an adult in good health. This chain's CDR3 is CASSVTGGVGYTF. The CDR3 DNA is TGTGCCAGTAGTGTAACAGGGGGCGTTGGCTACACCTTC.